This T cell receptor beta chain originates from a study of blood T cell repertoires in COVID-19. A few counts support this clone. Clones were sequenced by immunoSEQ multiplex PCR, and TCRdb holds only the in-frame ones, with some missing. The table shows approximately 270,000 clones, with about 89% occurring only once. This sequence was found in a human donor in a cohort exposed to, infected with or recovered from COVID-19 (not recorded which). The donor label of this sample is uncertain. The sequenced sample was PBMCs or T cells enriched from blood (not recorded which).

CDR3 protein: CASSPGRGGAGRETQYF. The CDR3 DNA is TGCGCCAGCAGCCCAGGGCGCGGGGGGGCCGGTAGGGAGACCCAGTACTTC. V gene TRBV5-1 combines with J gene TRBJ2-5; 9 bases line up with TRBD2. V lost 4 bases and J lost 5; bases outside the gene matches: 15. Germline V gene lookup returns CDR1 SGHRS and CDR2 YFSETQ. The CDR3 length is 17 residues.